Sequencing of this T cell receptor beta chain was carried out in a study of graft-versus-host responses after intestinal transplantation. Stimulators, some 200,000 irradiated and violet-dye-labeled cells, were plated with some 200,000 CFSE-labeled responder cells. This clone has just one count. Libraries were prepared by immunoSEQ multiplex PCR; TCRdb keeps only in-frame clonotypes and omits some of them. The sample contains some 25,000 clones, approximately 40% of which appear only once. V was clipped by 2 bases and J by 9 bases, with 17 bases between them. CDR3 length: 15 residues. Germline CDR1 is MDHEN and CDR2 is SYDVKM.

The chain joins TRBV28 to TRBJ2-1; TRBD1 is a possible D gene (6 bases). This clonotype was obtained from a human patient who received an intestinal transplant. The specimen comprised alloreactive CD4+ T cells from a mixed lymphocyte reaction culture, sampled before intestinal transplant. Sample subset: CFSE-low proliferating T cells sorted from approximately 6-day pre-transplant mixed lymphocyte reaction (GvH or HvG direction). The CDR3 region has the DNA TGTGCCAGCAGTTTAATCCCGGCACTAGGGGGTGAGCAGTTCTTC. Translated, it gives CASSLIPALGGEQFF. Full variable domain (rest looked up from reference TRBV28 and TRBJ2-1): DVKVTQSSRYLVKRTGEKVFLECVQDMDHENMFWYRQDPGLGLRLIYFSYDVKMKEKGDIPEGYSVSREKKERFSLILESASTNQTSMYLCASSLIPALGGEQFFGPGTRLTVL.